These 28 T cell receptor beta chains were all obtained from the same sample, sequenced in a study of beta chain features in type 1 diabetes. What was sequenced were expressed TCRB transcripts, since all of the isolated RNA had been reverse transcribed. Assay: immunoSEQ multiplex PCR; the TCRdb copy retains only in-frame clones and omits some. The data show 330,000 or so clones, around a fifth seen once. Sequencing input: naive CD4+ T cells from blood. These TCRs come from a woman under 30 in good health.

This clone turned up a few times. J is TRBJ2-1 and V is TRBV30, with D unclear. V lost 4 bases, J lost 0 bases, and 13 bases lay in between. Germline-derived CDR1 and CDR2 are GTSNPN and SVGIG (reference sequence). The CDR3 has 15 amino acids. CDR3 loop: CAWTYASSSYNEQFF. The CDR3 DNA sequence: TGTGCCTGGACCTATGCGTCTAGCTCCTACAATGAGCAGTTCTTC.

This chain joins TRBV18 and TRBJ1-2; 8 nucleotides line up with TRBD1. The length of the CDR3 is 14 residues. Per germline, CDR1 KGHSH and CDR2 LQKENI. Trimming removed 2 bases from V and 7 bases from J; junction bases left unmatched: 6. The CDR3 sequence: CASSPDRGEGGYTF. CDR3 bases: TGTGCCAGCTCACCAGACAGGGGTGAGGGTGGCTACACCTTC.

This clone was seen a few times. The V gene is TRBV2, the J gene TRBJ2-3; TRBD1 is a possible D gene (5 bases). The length of the CDR3 is 12 residues. Trimming shortened V by 6 bases and J by 4 bases, and 8 bases separated the two germline ends. Germline V lookup: CDR1 SNHLY, CDR2 FYNNEI. CDR3 amino acids: CASRTVADTQYF. Written as DNA, the CDR3 is TGTGCCAGCAGGACAGTGGCAGATACGCAGTATTTT.

The J gene is TRBJ1-2, the V gene TRBV27, with D maybe TRBD1 (5 bases). Deletions cut 6 bases from V and 3 bases from J, with 14 bases between. Germline V gene sequence: CDR1 MNHEY, CDR2 SMNVEV (reference sequence). CDR3 length equals 14 residues. CDR3 amino acids: CASSPRGSYYGYTF. The DNA for the CDR3 is TGTGCCAGCAGCCCAAGGGGAAGCTACTATGGCTACACCTTC.

The gene calls are TRBV19 and TRBJ2-5; 10 bases are a match to TRBD2. Unmatched junction bases numbered 13, after V lost 3 bases and J lost 9 bases. Germline V gene lookup returns CDR1 LNHDA and CDR2 SQIVND (reference sequence). This CDR3 has 16 amino acids. The CDR3 DNA reads as TGTGCCAGTAGTATCCGAGGACTAGCGGACAAGAGACCCCAGTACTTC. Its translation is CASSIRGLADKRPQYF.

Worth noting for this clone: Other DNA sequences within the sample encode an identical CDR3. V gene TRBV5-1 combines with J gene TRBJ2-7, with 7 bases aligning to TRBD1. V gave up 0 bases and J gave up 4 bases; unmatched junction bases: 1. CDR1 SGHRS and CDR2 YFSETQ come from the germline V gene. The CDR3 has 13 amino acids. The CDR3 protein is CASSLARGYEQYF. The CDR3 DNA reads as TGCGCCAGCAGCTTGGCCAGGGGGTACGAGCAGTACTTC.

V gene TRBV4-2 combines with J gene TRBJ2-5; D unresolved. V dropped 4 bases and J dropped 5 bases, with 11 bases sitting between them. Per germline, CDR1 LGHNA and CDR2 YNFKEQ. There are 13 residues in the CDR3. CDR3: CASSLLPEETQYF. The CDR3 bases are TGTGCCAGCAGCCTCCTTCCGGAGGAGACCCAGTACTTC.

The chain is built from TRBV30 and TRBJ1-1; maybe TRBD1 (6 bases). V was trimmed by 5 bases and J by 7 bases, leaving 14 bases between them. This CDR3 comprises 12 residues. Germline CDR1 reads GTSNPN; CDR2 reads SVGIG (reference sequence). CDR3 amino acids: CAWGGAGGEAFF. The CDR3 nucleotides are TGTGCCTGGGGGGGCGCGGGAGGTGAAGCTTTCTTT.

The chain joins TRBV6-1 to TRBJ2-7; 7 bases are a match to TRBD2. The germline V gene encodes CDR1 MNHNS and CDR2 SASEGT. CDR3 length: 13 residues. Trimming took 4 bases from V and 1 from J; bases not matched to a gene: 1. The CDR3 loop is CASSGGGSYEQYF. The CDR3 DNA follows: TGTGCCAGCAGTGGGGGGGGATCCTACGAGCAGTACTTC.

The chain links TRBV30 to TRBJ1-5; 7 nucleotides line up with TRBD1. The CDR3 length is 13 residues. V lost 3 bases, J lost 6 bases, and 5 bases stayed unmatched. CDR1 and CDR2 from the germline V gene are GTSNPN and SVGIG (reference sequence). The CDR3 DNA reads as TGTGCCTGGAGGAGACAGGGAGGTCAGCCCCAGCATTTT. This translates into CAWRRQGGQPQHF. The full variable domain, rest sourced from reference TRBV30 and TRBJ1-5, is SQTIHQWPATLVQPVGSPLSLECTVEGTSNPNLYWYRQAAGRGLQLLFYSVGIGQISSEVPQNLSASRPQDRQFILSSKKLLLSDSGFYLCAWRRQGGQPQHFGDGTRLSIL.

The chain has TRBV11-3 and TRBJ2-5, with 7 positions matching TRBD2. Germline V gives CDR1 SGHNT, CDR2 YENEEA. The CDR3 sequence is 13 residues long. After removal of 5 bases from V and 6 bases from J, the junction contained 6 bases not matched to a gene. The CDR3 loop reads CASSRDYRQTQYF. The CDR3 bases are TGTGCCAGCAGCCGGGACTACCGACAGACCCAGTACTTC.

This clone turned up a few times. The chain joins TRBV30 to TRBJ1-3, with 7 bases lining up with TRBD1. The CDR3 runs 13 residues. Looked up from germline, CDR1 is GTSNPN and CDR2 is SVGIG (reference sequence). J gave up 7 bases and V 5 bases, and 8 bases lay outside the gene matches. The CDR3 region is CAWGVQGLNTIYF. DNA of the CDR3: TGTGCCTGGGGCGTACAGGGGCTTAACACCATATATTTT.

The chain carries TRBV4-1 and TRBJ1-5, with D possibly being TRBD1 (6 bases). CDR3 length: 16 amino acids. Germline V CDR1 and CDR2: MGHRA, YSYEKL. The V end lost 2 bases, the J end lost 3 bases, and 14 bases lay between the germline ends. CDR3 nucleotide sequence: TGCGCCAGCAGCCAAATCCCGGGACATCCCAATCAGCCCCAGCATTTT. Translation: CASSQIPGHPNQPQHF.

The rearrangement joins TRBV30 to TRBJ2-2; 8 nucleotides align to TRBD1. The CDR3 covers 13 residues. Trimming at V came to 0 bases and at J to 7 bases, leaving 1 base not matched to a gene. The germline V gene has CDR1 GTSNPN and CDR2 SVGIG (reference sequence). The CDR3, as DNA: TGTGCCTGGAGTGTGGGACAGGTCGGGGAGCTGTTTTTT. The encoded protein is CAWSVGQVGELFF.

This clone was seen a few times. The chain joins TRBV18 to TRBJ1-4; 8 nucleotides align to TRBD1. This CDR3 has 14 residues. Germline assignment: CDR1 KGHSH and CDR2 LQKENI. With 3 bases clipped from V and 7 bases from J, the junction kept 4 bases outside the gene matches. The CDR3 nucleotides are TGTGCCAGCTCACCGGACAGGGACTCTGAAAAACTGTTTTTT. Protein: CASSPDRDSEKLFF.

In this sample, this clone turned up a few times. This CDR3 is CASSSGPRESNEQFF. The CDR3 DNA reads TGTGCCAGCAGCTCCGGGCCCCGGGAAAGTAATGAGCAGTTCTTC. V and J are TRBV7-2 and TRBJ2-1; D is perhaps TRBD2 (5 bases). The CDR3 loop spans 15 amino acids. Germline loops: CDR1 SGHTA, CDR2 FQGNSA. Trimming removed 4 bases from V and 7 bases from J, with 17 bases in between.

The chain has TRBV6-5 and TRBJ1-2; TRBD1 agrees at 7 bases. Germline loops: CDR1 MNHEY, CDR2 SVGAGI. This CDR3 has 16 amino acids. V gave up 2 bases and J gave up 7 bases; unmatched junction bases: 13. As DNA, the CDR3 is TGTGCCAGCAGTTACGCCGCGGGACAGTCGGTTGGTGGCTACACCTTC. Amino acids: CASSYAAGQSVGGYTF.

This clone was recorded a few times. The chain employs TRBV30 and TRBJ2-1, with no clear D. CDR1 GTSNPN and CDR2 SVGIG come from the germline V gene (reference sequence). The ends were cut back, 0 bases at V and 8 bases at J, with 8 bases in the middle. CDR3 length: 12 amino acids. CDR3 DNA sequence: TGTGCCTGGAGTGTTCTTCCTTATGAGCAGTTCTTC. Translation gives CAWSVLPYEQFF.

The CDR3 here is CASSSAGPPGELFF. DNA for the CDR3: TGCGCCAGCAGCTCTGCAGGGCCCCCCGGGGAGCTGTTTTTT. The chain is built from TRBV5-1 and TRBJ2-2, with D possibly TRBD1 on 5 matching bases. Trimming cost V 3 bases and J 6 bases, with 12 bases left between them. From germline, CDR1 is SGHRS and CDR2 YFSETQ. The CDR3 sequence is 14 residues long.

The gene calls are TRBV5-4 and TRBJ2-3, with D unresolved. Per germline, CDR1 SGHNT and CDR2 YYREEE (reference sequence). V lost 1 base and J lost 11, with 11 bases in between. The CDR3 length is 12 residues. The CDR3 loop is CASSLPSEMQYF. Here the CDR3 DNA reads TGTGCCAGCAGCTTGCCTTCGGAGATGCAGTATTTT.

V is TRBV29-1 and J is TRBJ1-2; tentative D call: TRBD1 (5 bases). Germline CDR1 and CDR2: SQVTM and ANQGSEA. The CDR3 length is 16 residues. Trimming took off 4 bases at V and 3 bases at J, with 21 bases between the two ends. This chain's CDR3 is CSVAPPLKGLHYGYTF. The CDR3 DNA is TGCAGCGTTGCTCCCCCATTAAAGGGACTTCACTATGGCTACACCTTC.

On this clone itself: The junction departs from germline at one end; a sequencing error may be responsible. V is TRBV5-4 and J is TRBJ2-5, with 7 bases that match TRBD1. This CDR3 is 11 amino acids long. CDR1 SGHNT and CDR2 YYREEE come from the germline V gene (reference sequence). The CDR3 region is CASSLEGGEDF. CDR3 DNA sequence: TGTGCCAGCAGCTTGGAAGGGGGCGAGGACTTC.

This clone was observed a few times. The chain joins TRBV7-2 to TRBJ2-5; 9 positions agree with TRBD1. The V segment lost 4 bases and the J segment 7 bases; nucleotides outside the gene matches: 7. The CDR3 sequence is 14 residues long. Germline V gives CDR1 SGHTA, CDR2 FQGNSA. The CDR3 here is CASSSTGGMVTQYF. The CDR3 nucleotides read TGTGCCAGCAGCTCCACAGGGGGCATGGTGACCCAGTACTTC. Complete variable domain (other parts from reference TRBV7-2 and TRBJ2-5): GAGVSQSPSNKVTEKGKDVELRCDPISGHTALYWYRQSLGQGLEFLIYFQGNSAPDKSGLPSDRFSAERTGGSVSTLTIQRTQQEDSAVYLCASSSTGGMVTQYFGPGTRLLVL.

This chain joins TRBV25-1 and TRBJ1-4; no clear D. Trimming removed 1 base from V and 6 bases from J, with 9 bases in between. The germline CDR1 and CDR2 sequences are MGHDK and SYGVNS. The CDR3 loop spans 14 amino acids. CDR3 residues: CASSESGKDEKLFF. The CDR3 nucleotides are TGTGCCAGCAGTGAATCGGGGAAGGATGAAAAACTGTTTTTT.

The rearrangement joins TRBV9 to TRBJ1-2; 7 bases line up with TRBD1. Germline V gives CDR1 SGDLS, CDR2 YYNGEE. The CDR3 runs 14 residues. Losses at the gene ends were 2 bases for V and 6 bases for J; bases not matched to a gene: 7. DNA for the CDR3: TGTGCCAGCAGCGTGGGGGACAGCCACCATGGCTACACCTTC. Translating gives CASSVGDSHHGYTF.

CDR3 nucleotides: TGTGCCAGCAGTCCCCCGGACTCAGGGGGCTATGGCTACACCTTC. As protein: CASSPPDSGGYGYTF. This chain links TRBV28 with TRBJ1-2; 7 nucleotides match TRBD1. This CDR3 is 15 amino acids long. Trimming at V came to 5 bases and at J to 4 bases, leaving 10 bases not matched to a gene. The V gene's germline CDR1 is MDHEN and CDR2 SYDVKM.

The chain links TRBV11-2 to TRBJ2-6, with 9 bases matching TRBD1. The junction had 5 bases not matched to a gene; V was cut back by 4 bases and J by 1 base. The CDR3 consists of 17 residues. The germline V gene has CDR1 SGHAT and CDR2 FQNNGV. CDR3 sequence reads: CASSSGQGLSGANVLTF. The CDR3 bases are TGTGCCAGCAGCTCGGGACAGGGACTATCTGGGGCCAACGTCCTGACTTTC.

This clone has only one observation. J is TRBJ1-1 and V is TRBV2; D not certain. The length of the CDR3 is 13 residues. V was clipped by 4 bases and J by 2 bases, with 8 bases between them. The germline gives CDR1 SNHLY, CDR2 FYNNEI. In nucleotides, the CDR3 is TGTGCCAGCAGTGTGCGGGTTAACACTGAAGCTTTCTTT. It translates to CASSVRVNTEAFF.